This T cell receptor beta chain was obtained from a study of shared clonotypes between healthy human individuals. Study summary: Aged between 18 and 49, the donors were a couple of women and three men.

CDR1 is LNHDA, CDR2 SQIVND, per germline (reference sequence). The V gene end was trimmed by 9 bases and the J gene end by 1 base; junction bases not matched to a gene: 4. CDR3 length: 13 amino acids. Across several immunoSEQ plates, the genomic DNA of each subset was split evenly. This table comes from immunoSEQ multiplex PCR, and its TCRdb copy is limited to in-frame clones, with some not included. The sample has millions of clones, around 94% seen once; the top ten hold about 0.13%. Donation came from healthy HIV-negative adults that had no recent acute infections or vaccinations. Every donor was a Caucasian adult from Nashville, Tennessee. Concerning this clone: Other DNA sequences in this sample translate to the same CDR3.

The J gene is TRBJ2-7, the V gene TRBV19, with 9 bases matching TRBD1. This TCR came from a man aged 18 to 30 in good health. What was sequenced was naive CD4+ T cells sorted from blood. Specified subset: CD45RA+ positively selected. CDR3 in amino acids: CASSGTGSYEQYF. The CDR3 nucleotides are TGTGCCAGCTCCGGGACAGGGTCCTACGAGCAGTACTTC.